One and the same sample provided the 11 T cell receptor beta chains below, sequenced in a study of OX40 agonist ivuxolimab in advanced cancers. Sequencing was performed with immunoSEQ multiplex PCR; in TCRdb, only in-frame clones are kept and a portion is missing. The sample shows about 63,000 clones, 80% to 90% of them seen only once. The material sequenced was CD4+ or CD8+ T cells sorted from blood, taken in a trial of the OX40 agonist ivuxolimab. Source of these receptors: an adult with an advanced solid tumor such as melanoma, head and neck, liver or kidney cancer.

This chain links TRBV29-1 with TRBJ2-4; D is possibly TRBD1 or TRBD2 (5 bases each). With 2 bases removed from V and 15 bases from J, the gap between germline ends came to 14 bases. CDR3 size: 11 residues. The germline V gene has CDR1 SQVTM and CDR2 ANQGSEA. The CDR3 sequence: CSVERQGVWYF. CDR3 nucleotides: TGCAGCGTTGAAAGGCAGGGAGTTTGGTACTTC. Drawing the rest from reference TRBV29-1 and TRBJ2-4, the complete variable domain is SAVISQKPSRDICQRGTSLTIQCQVDSQVTMMFWYRQQPGQSLTLIATANQGSEATYESGFVIDKFPISRPNLTFSTLTVSNMSPEDSSIYLCSVERQGVWYFGAGTRLSVL.

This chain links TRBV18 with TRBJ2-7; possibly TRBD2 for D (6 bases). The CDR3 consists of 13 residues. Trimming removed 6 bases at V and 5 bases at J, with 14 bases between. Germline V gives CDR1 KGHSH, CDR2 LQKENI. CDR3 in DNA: TGTGCCAGCTCCTCGGGGGTTGGGAACGAGCAGTACTTC. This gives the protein CASSSGVGNEQYF.

CDR3 protein: CASSLLGQSYGYTF. CDR3 in DNA: TGCGCCAGCAGCCTTCTAGGGCAGTCCTATGGCTACACCTTC. The chain is built from TRBV5-1 and TRBJ1-2, with unresolved D. Germline-derived CDR1 and CDR2 are SGHRS and YFSETQ. This CDR3 region has 14 residues. V was clipped by 4 bases and J by 4 bases, with 14 bases between them.

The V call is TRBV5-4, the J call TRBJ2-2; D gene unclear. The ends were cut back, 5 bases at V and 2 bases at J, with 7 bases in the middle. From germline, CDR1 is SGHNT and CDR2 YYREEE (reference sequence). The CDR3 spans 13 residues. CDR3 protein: CASRADNTGELFF. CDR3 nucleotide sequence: TGTGCCAGCAGGGCGGACAACACCGGGGAGCTGTTTTTT.

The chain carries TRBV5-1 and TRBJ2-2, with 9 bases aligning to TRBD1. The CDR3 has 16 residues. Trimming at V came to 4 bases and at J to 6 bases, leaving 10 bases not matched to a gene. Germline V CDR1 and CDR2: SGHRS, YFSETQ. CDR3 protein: CASSATGGDWSGELFF. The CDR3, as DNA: TGCGCCAGCAGCGCGACAGGGGGTGACTGGTCCGGGGAGCTGTTTTTT.

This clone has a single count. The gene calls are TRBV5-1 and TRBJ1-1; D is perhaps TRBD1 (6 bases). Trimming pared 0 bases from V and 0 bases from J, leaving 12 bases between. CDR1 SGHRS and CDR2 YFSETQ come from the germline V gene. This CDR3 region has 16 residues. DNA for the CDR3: TGCGCCAGCAGCTTGGGAGTGGGGGCATTGAACACTGAAGCTTTCTTT. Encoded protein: CASSLGVGALNTEAFF.

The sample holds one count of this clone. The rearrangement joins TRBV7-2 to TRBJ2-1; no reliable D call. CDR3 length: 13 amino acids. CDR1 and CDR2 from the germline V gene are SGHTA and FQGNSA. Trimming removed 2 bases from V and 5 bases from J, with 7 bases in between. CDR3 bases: TGTGCCAGCAGCTTATGGGTCAACAATGAGCAGTTCTTC. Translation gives CASSLWVNNEQFF.

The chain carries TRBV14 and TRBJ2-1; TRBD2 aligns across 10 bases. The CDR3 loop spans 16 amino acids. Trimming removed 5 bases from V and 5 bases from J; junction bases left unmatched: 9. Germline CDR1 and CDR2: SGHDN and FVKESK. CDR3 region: CASSSPGLAVNNEQFF. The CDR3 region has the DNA TGTGCCAGCAGCAGCCCAGGACTAGCGGTTAACAATGAGCAGTTCTTC.

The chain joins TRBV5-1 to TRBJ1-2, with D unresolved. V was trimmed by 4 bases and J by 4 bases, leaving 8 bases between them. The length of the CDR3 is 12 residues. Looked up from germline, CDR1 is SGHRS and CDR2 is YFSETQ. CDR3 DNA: TGCGCCAGCAGCACCGGGGTCTATGGCTACACCTTC. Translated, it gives CASSTGVYGYTF.

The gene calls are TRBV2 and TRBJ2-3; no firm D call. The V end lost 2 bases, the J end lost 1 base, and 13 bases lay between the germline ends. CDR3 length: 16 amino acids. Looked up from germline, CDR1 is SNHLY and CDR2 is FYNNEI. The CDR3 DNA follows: TGTGCCAGCAGTGAAAGTGGGCACTCGCGCACAGATACGCAGTATTTT. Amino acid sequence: CASSESGHSRTDTQYF.

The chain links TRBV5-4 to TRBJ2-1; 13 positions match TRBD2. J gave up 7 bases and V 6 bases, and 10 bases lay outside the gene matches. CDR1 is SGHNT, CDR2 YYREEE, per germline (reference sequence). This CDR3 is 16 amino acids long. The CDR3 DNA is TGTGCCAGCAAGGTTGGACTAGCGGGGGCAGGGAATGAGCAGTTCTTC. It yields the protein CASKVGLAGAGNEQFF.